Here is one TCR beta chain with its context. The CDR3 contains 15 residues. J was trimmed by 6 bases and V by 5 bases; bases with no gene match: 7. Germline V CDR1 and CDR2: MNHEY, SVGEGT. This entry belongs to a study of blood T cell repertoires in COVID-19. About the research overall: Samples taken during acute and convalescent COVID-19 were collected in the United States, Italy and Spain. From T cells, B-cell-depleted T cells, or PBMCs came the material, which was cDNA or gDNA.

Repertoires were generated with immunoSEQ multiplex PCR, while TCRdb's copy carries only in-frame clones and drops some. The repertoire holds some 170,000 clones, around 80% seen once, with roughly 7.2% in the top ten. The J gene is TRBJ1-6, the V gene TRBV6-2 or TRBV6-3; 7 bases agree with TRBD1. This clonotype was obtained from a woman in her 40s with COVID-19, enrolled during active disease. The material sequenced was peripheral blood. CDR3 protein: CASSVRQGSNSPLHF. CDR3 bases: TGTGCCAGCAGTGTTAGACAGGGATCTAATTCACCCCTCCACTTT.